This TCR beta chain was profiled in a study of blood T cell repertoires in COVID-19. Under the authors' procedure: Using reference gene primer amplification, nucleated cell counts were estimated. Profiled with immunoSEQ multiplex PCR; TCRdb holds only in-frame clones, not every one. V and J calls and clone size come straight from that table; D and trimming were deduced from the DNA. The sample lists fewer than 150,000 clones, about four fifths occurring once. The CDR3 spans 12 residues. V gave up 11 bases and J gave up 11 bases, with 21 bases separating them. This TCR came from a middle-aged woman with acute or convalescent COVID-19. V usage is TRBV12-3 or TRBV12-4 and J usage is TRBJ1-1, with D perhaps matching TRBD1 (5 bases). Material: peripheral blood. The CDR3 DNA follows: TGTGCCGGGGGGACGGGCCTCGGGGTGGCTTTCTTT. This encodes CAGGTGLGVAFF.